This T cell receptor beta chain was identified in a study of T cell responses to AZD1222 COVID-19 vaccine. Study-level background: Pooled in the analysis were second doses at about 4 or about 12 weeks.

CDR3 length: 17 residues. Germline CDR1 SGHTA, CDR2 FQGNSA. The V gene end was trimmed by 1 base and the J gene end by 1 base; junction bases not matched to a gene: 8. Study conclusions and caveats: Nearly half of spike-specific TCRs reportedly go after variant regions that carry no mutations. Mapped onto spike, vaccine-associated CD4 TCRs spanned it and were dominant at 160-218 and 743-854.

Details on this clone: Its antigen is unidentified.

The repertoire was sequenced with immunoSEQ multiplex PCR; TCRdb's copy has only in-frame clones and lacks some. The sample lists some 120,000 clones, roughly 88% occurring once. Source: peripheral blood, taken on day 0 of AZD1222 vaccination. The chain has TRBV7-2 and TRBJ1-2, with 8 bases aligning to TRBD1. The clonotype originates from an adult in good health. The CDR3 DNA follows: TGTGCCAGCAGCTTAGACATGGACAGGGCTAATAACTATGGCTACACCTTC. Its protein product is CASSLDMDRANNYGYTF.